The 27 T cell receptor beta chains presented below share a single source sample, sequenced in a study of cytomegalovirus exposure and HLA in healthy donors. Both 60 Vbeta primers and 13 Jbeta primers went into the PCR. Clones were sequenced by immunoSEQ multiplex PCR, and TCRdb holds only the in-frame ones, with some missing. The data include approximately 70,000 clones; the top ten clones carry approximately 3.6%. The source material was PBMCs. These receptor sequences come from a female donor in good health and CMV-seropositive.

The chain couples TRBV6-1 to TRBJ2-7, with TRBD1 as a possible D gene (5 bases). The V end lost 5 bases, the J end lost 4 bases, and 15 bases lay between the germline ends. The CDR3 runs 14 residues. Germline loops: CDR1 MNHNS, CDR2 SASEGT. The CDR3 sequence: CASSSATANYEQYF. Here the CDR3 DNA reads TGTGCCAGCAGTTCCGCGACAGCGAATTACGAGCAGTACTTC.

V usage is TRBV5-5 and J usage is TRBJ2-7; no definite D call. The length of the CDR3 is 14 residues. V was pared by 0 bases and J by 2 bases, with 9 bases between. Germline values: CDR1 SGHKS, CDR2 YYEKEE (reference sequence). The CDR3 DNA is TGTGCCAGCAGCTTGGTTTCTAACGCCTACGAGCAGTACTTC. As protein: CASSLVSNAYEQYF. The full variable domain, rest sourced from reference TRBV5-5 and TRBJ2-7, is DAGVTQSPTHLIKTRGQQVTLRCSPISGHKSVSWYQQVLGQGPQFIFQYYEKEERGRGNFPDRFSARQFPNYSSELNVNALLLGDSALYLCASSLVSNAYEQYFGPGTRLTVT.

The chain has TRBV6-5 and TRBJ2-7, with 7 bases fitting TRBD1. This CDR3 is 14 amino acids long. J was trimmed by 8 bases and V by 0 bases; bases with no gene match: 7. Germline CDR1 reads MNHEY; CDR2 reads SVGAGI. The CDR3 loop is CASSYSIDREKQYF. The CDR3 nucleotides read TGTGCCAGCAGTTACTCGATAGACAGGGAAAAGCAGTACTTC.

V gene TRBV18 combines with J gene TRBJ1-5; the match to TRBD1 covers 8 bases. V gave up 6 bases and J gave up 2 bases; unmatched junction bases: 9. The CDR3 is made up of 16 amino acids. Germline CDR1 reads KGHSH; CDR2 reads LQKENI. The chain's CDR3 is CASSPYETGGNQPQHF. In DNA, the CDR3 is TGTGCCAGCTCGCCATACGAGACAGGGGGCAATCAGCCCCAGCATTTT.

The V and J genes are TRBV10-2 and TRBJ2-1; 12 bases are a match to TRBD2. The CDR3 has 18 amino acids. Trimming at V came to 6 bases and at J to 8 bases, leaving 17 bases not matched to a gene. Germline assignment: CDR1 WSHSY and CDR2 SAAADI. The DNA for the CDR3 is TGCGCCAGCAGCGGAGTCCAGCTAGCGGGAGGGCCGGGCTATGAGCAGTTCTTC. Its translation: CASSGVQLAGGPGYEQFF.

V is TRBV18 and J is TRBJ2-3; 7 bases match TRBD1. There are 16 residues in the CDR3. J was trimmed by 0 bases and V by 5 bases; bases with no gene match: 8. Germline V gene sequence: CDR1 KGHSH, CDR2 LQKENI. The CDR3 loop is CASSTVQGVSTDTQYF. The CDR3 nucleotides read TGTGCCAGCTCAACGGTCCAGGGGGTTAGCACAGATACGCAGTATTTT.

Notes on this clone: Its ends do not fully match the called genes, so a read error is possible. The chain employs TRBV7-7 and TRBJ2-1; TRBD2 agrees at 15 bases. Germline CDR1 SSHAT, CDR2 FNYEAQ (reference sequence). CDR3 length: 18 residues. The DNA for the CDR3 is TGTGCTAGCAGCTTAGGACTAGCGGGAGGGCCGGGATACAATGAGCAGTTCTTC. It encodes CASSLGLAGGPGYNEQFF.

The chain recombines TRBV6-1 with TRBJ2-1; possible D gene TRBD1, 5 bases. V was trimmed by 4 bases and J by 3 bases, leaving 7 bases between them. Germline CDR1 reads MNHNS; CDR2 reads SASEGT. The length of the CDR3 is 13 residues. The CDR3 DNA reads TGTGCCAGCAGTGTAGACAGCTACAATGAGCAGTTCTTC. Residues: CASSVDSYNEQFF.

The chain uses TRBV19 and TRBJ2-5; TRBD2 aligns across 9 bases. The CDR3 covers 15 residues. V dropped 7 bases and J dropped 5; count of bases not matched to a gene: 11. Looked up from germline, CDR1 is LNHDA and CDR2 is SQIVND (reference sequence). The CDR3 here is CASKNLAGSSETQYF. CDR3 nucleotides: TGTGCCAGTAAAAACCTAGCGGGGTCTAGCGAGACCCAGTACTTC. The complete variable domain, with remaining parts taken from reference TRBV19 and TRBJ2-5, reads DGGITQSPKYLFRKEGQNVTLSCEQNLNHDAMYWYRQDPGQGLRLIYYSQIVNDFQKGDIAEGYSVSREKKESFPLTVTSAQKNPTAFYLCASKNLAGSSETQYFGPGTRLLVL.

CDR3 DNA sequence: TGTGCCAGCAGTTTGCCTCCCACGGACAGCGAAATTGGGCTGAACACTGAAGCTTTCTTT. This sequence encodes CASSLPPTDSEIGLNTEAFF. This rearrangement joins TRBV28 to TRBJ1-1; perhaps TRBD1 as D (6 bases). The CDR3 is 20 residues long. V was pared by 3 bases and J by 0 bases, with 26 bases between. Germline CDR1 is MDHEN and CDR2 is SYDVKM.

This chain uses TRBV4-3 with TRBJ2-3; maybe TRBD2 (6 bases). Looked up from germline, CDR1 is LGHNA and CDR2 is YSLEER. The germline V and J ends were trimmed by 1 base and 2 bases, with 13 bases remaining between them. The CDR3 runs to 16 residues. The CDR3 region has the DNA TGCGCCAGCAGCCAAGTTGTAGCGGCCCCCACAGATACGCAGTATTTT. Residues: CASSQVVAAPTDTQYF.

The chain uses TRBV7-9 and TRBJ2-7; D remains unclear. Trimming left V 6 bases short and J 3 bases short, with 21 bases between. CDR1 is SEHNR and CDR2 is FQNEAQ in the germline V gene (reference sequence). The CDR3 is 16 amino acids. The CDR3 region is CASSNPSPVIGYEQYF. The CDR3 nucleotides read TGTGCCAGCAGTAACCCGAGCCCCGTTATCGGCTACGAGCAGTACTTC.

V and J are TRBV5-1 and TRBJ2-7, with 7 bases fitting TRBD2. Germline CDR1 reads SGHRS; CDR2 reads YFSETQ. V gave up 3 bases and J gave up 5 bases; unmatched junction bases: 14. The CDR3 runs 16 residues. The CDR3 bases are TGCGCCAGCAGCTGGGGGAGGCGCGGGAGTTTCGACGAGCAGTACTTC. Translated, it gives CASSWGRRGSFDEQYF.

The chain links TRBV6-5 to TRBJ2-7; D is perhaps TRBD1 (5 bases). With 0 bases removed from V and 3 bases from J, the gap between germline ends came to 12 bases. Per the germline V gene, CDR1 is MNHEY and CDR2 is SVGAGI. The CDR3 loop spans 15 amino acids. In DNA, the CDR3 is TGTGCCAGCAGTTACTCGAGCAGGACATTCTACGAGCAGTACTTC. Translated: CASSYSSRTFYEQYF.

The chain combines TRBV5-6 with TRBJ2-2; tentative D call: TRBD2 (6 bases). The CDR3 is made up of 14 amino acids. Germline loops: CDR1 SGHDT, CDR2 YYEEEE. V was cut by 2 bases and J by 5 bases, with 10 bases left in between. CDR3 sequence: CASSLHGGTGELFF. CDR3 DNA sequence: TGTGCCAGCAGCTTACACGGGGGAACCGGGGAGCTGTTTTTT.

The CDR3 spells CASSAPRQGRDEQYF. CDR3 coding DNA: TGTGCCAGTAGTGCGCCGAGACAGGGAAGGGACGAGCAGTACTTC. The chain links TRBV19 to TRBJ2-7, with TRBD1 matching 7 bases. CDR3 size: 15 residues. Germline V gene sequence: CDR1 LNHDA, CDR2 SQIVND (reference sequence). J lost 5 bases, V lost 5 bases, and 12 bases had no gene match.

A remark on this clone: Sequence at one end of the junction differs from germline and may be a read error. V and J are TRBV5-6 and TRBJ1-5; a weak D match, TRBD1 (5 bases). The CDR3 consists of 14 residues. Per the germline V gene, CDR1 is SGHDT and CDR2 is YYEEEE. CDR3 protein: CASSRPGLAQHQHF. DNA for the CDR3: TGTGCCAGCAGCCGACCGGGACTCGCGCAGCACCAGCATTTT.

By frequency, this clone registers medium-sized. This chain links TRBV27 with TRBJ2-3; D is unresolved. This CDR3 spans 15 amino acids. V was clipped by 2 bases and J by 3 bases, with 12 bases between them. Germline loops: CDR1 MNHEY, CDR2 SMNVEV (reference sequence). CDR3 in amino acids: CASSLLGSVTDTQYF. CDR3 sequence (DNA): TGTGCCAGCAGTTTACTAGGCTCAGTGACAGATACGCAGTATTTT.

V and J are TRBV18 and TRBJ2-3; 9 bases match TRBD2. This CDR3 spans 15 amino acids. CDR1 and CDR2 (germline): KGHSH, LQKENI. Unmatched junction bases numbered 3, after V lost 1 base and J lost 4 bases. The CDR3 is CASSPRLAGSDTQYF. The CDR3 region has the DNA TGTGCCAGCTCACCACGGCTAGCGGGATCAGATACGCAGTATTTT.

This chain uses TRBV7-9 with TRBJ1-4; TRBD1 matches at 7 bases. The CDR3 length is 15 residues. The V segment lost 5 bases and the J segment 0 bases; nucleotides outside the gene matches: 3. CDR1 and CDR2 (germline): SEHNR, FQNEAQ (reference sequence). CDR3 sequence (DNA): TGTGCCAGCAGCCCAGGACAGGCAACTAATGAAAAACTGTTTTTT. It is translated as CASSPGQATNEKLFF.

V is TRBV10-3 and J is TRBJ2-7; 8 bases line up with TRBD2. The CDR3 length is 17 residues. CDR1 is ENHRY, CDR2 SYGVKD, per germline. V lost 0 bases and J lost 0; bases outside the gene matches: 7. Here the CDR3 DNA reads TGTGCCATCAGTGAGTCGTTAGCGGGGCCAAGCTCCTACGAGCAGTACTTC. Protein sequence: CAISESLAGPSSYEQYF.

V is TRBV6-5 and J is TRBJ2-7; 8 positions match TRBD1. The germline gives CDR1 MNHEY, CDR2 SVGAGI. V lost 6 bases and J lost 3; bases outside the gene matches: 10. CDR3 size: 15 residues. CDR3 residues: CASSPQTGVGYEQYF. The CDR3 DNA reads TGTGCCAGCAGCCCTCAGACAGGGGTCGGCTACGAGCAGTACTTC.

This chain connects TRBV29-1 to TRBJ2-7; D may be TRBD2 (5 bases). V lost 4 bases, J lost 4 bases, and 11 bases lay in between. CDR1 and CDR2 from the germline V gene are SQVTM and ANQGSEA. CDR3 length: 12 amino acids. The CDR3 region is CSVATRGYEQYF. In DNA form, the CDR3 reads TGCAGCGTTGCAACTAGAGGTTACGAGCAGTACTTC.

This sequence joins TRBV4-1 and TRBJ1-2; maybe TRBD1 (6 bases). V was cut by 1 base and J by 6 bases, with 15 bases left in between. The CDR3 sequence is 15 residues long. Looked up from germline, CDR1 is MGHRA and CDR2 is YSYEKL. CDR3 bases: TGCGCCAGCAGCCAAGCTGGGGCAGGGGCGAATGGCTACACCTTC. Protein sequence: CASSQAGAGANGYTF.

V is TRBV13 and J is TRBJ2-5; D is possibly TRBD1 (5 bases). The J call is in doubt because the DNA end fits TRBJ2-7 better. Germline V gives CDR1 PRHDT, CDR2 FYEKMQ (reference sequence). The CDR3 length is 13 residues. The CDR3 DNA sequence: TGTGCCAGCAGCTTATCCAGGGACTACGAGCAGTACTTC. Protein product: CASSLSRDYEQYF.

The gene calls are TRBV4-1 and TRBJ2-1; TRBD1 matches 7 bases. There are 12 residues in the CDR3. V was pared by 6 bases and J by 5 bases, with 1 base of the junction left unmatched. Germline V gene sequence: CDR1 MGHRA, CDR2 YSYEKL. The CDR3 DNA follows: TGCGCCAGCAGACAGGGGAACAATGAGCAGTTCTTC. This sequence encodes CASRQGNNEQFF.

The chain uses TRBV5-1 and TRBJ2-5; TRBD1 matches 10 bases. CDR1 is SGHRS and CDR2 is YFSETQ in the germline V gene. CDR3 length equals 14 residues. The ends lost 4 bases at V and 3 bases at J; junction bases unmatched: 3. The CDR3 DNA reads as TGCGCCAGCAGCCGCGGGACAGGGGAAGAGACCCAGTACTTC. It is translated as CASSRGTGEETQYF.